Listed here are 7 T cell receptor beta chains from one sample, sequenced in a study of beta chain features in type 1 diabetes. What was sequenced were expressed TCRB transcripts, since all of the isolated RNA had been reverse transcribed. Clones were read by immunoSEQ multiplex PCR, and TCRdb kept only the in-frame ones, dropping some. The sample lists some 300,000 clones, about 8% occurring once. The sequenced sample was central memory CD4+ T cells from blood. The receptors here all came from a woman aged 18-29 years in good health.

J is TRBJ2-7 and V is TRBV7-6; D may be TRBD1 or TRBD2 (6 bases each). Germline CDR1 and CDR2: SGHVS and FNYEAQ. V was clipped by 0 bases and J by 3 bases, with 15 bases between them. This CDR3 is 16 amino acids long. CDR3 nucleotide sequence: TGTGCCAGCAGCTTAGCGAGGGGGGACCCCTGCTACGAGCAGTACGTC. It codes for CASSLARGDPCYEQYV.

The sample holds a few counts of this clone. CDR3 bases: TGTGCCAGCAGTAAACTAGCGGGGGGAACCTACAATGAGCAGTTCTTC. This codes for CASSKLAGGTYNEQFF. The gene calls are TRBV2 and TRBJ2-1; 12 bases fit TRBD2. Germline assignment: CDR1 SNHLY and CDR2 FYNNEI. The CDR3 has 16 residues. Trimming cost V 5 bases and J 2 bases; bases outside gene matches: 4.

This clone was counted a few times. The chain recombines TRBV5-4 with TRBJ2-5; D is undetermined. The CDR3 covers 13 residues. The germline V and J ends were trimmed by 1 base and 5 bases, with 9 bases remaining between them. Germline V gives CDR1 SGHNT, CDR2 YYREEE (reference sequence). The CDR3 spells CASSLTRWETQYF. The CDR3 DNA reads TGTGCCAGCAGCTTGACTCGGTGGGAGACCCAGTACTTC.

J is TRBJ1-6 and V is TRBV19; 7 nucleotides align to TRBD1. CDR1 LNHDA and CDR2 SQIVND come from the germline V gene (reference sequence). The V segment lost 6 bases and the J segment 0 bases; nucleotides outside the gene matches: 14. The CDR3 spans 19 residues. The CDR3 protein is CASRERRGPGSSYNSPLHF. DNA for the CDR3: TGTGCCAGTAGGGAGAGGAGGGGGCCAGGGAGCTCCTATAATTCACCCCTCCACTTT.

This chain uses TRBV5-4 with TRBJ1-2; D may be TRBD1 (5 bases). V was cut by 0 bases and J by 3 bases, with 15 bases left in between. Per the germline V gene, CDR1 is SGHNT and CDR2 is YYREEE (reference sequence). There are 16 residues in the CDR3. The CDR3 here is CASSLAAGRGDYGYTF. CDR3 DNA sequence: TGTGCCAGCAGCTTGGCGGCAGGGCGTGGTGACTATGGCTACACCTTC.

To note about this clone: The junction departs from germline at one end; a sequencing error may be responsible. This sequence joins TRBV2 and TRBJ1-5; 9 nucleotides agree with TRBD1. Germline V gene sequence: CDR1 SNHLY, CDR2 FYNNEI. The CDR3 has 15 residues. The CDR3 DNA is TGTGCCAGCGGTGAGGGGACAGGGAACTTTCAGCCCCAGCATTTT. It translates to CASGEGTGNFQPQHF.

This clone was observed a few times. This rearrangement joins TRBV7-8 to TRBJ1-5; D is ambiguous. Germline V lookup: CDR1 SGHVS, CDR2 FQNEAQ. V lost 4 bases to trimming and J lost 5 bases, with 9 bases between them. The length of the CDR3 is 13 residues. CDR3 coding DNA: TGTGCCAGCAGCTACTCGCATGATCAGCCCCAGCATTTT. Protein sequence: CASSYSHDQPQHF.